These 21 T cell receptor beta chains share one sample of origin, sequenced in a study of shared clonotypes between healthy human individuals. Repertoires were generated with immunoSEQ multiplex PCR, while TCRdb's copy carries only in-frame clones and drops some. The top ten hold around 0.4% of the sample, which has over 2 million clones, around 93% seen once. The sample consisted of naive CD4+ T cells from PBMCs. Subset meaning: CD45RA+ positively selected. These receptors were obtained from a young man in good health. Some clones in this sample may be carry-over from other donors' samples.

As regards this clone: The same CDR3 is also encoded by other DNA sequences in this sample. This chain links TRBV18 with TRBJ1-2; TRBD1 might be the D (5 bases). V was trimmed by 3 bases and J by 2 bases, leaving 7 bases between them. The CDR3 covers 13 residues. Per the germline V gene, CDR1 is KGHSH and CDR2 is LQKENI. CDR3 nucleotides: TGTGCCAGCTCACCGACAGCCAACTATGGCTACACCTTC. Amino acids: CASSPTANYGYTF.

The chain joins TRBV7-9 to TRBJ1-2, with D perhaps matching TRBD1 (6 bases). This CDR3 comprises 14 residues. The V end lost 1 base, the J end lost 3 bases, and 9 bases lay between the germline ends. Germline lookup yields CDR1 SEHNR and CDR2 FQNEAQ (reference sequence). The CDR3 loop reads CASSLGAGDYGYTF. The CDR3 DNA is TGTGCCAGCAGCTTAGGAGCAGGGGACTATGGCTACACCTTC. The full variable domain, rest sourced from reference TRBV7-9 and TRBJ1-2, is DTGVSQNPRHKITKRGQNVTFRCDPISEHNRLYWYRQTLGQGPEFLTYFQNEAQLEKSRLLSDRFSAERPKGSFSTLEIQRTEQGDSAMYLCASSLGAGDYGYTFGSGTRLTVV.

This sequence joins TRBV6-4 and TRBJ1-2; D possibly corresponds to TRBD1 (5 bases). V lost 6 bases to trimming and J lost 2 bases, with 16 bases between them. Per the germline V gene, CDR1 is MRHNA and CDR2 is SNTAGT. The CDR3 is 15 residues long. CDR3 loop: CASRPGDFKNYGYTF. The CDR3 DNA is TGTGCCAGCAGGCCGGGGGACTTCAAGAACTATGGCTACACCTTC.

V is TRBV5-4 and J is TRBJ2-3; maybe TRBD2 (6 bases). There are 15 residues in the CDR3. Looked up from germline, CDR1 is SGHNT and CDR2 is YYREEE (reference sequence). Trimming removed 4 bases from V and 2 bases from J, with 14 bases in between. The chain's CDR3 is CASSRISGYTDTQYF. For the CDR3, the DNA is TGTGCCAGCAGCCGGATTAGCGGATACACAGATACGCAGTATTTT.

This rearrangement joins TRBV7-3 to TRBJ2-3, with 10 positions matching TRBD2. Germline CDR1 is SGHTA and CDR2 is FQGTGA. Trimming cost V 2 bases and J 6 bases; bases outside gene matches: 5. CDR3 length: 15 amino acids. The CDR3: CASSLSLAGVDTQYF. In DNA form, the CDR3 reads TGTGCCAGCAGCTTATCTCTAGCGGGAGTCGATACGCAGTATTTT.

The chain is built from TRBV27 and TRBJ1-4, with D possibly being TRBD1 (5 bases). CDR3 length: 16 residues. Trimming stripped 5 bases from V and 0 bases from J, with 13 bases between. Germline V gives CDR1 MNHEY, CDR2 SMNVEV (reference sequence). CDR3 DNA: TGTGCCAGCAGTCCCCGGACAACATCAACTAATGAAAAACTGTTTTTT. This sequence encodes CASSPRTTSTNEKLFF.

Turning to this clone: The sample holds other DNA sequences that translate to the same CDR3. The chain employs TRBV28 and TRBJ2-7, with TRBD1 as a possible D gene (6 bases). Trimming stripped 8 bases from V and 2 bases from J, with 16 bases between. The CDR3 has 14 amino acids. The V gene's germline CDR1 is MDHEN and CDR2 SYDVKM. As DNA, the CDR3 is TGTGCCAGCCTTAAACAGGGACCCACCTACGAGCAGTACTTC. Translation: CASLKQGPTYEQYF.

This chain connects TRBV6-4 to TRBJ2-1, with 15 bases matching TRBD2. V was clipped by 9 bases and J by 10 bases; unmatched bases: 22. Germline V CDR1 and CDR2: MRHNA, SNTAGT. CDR3 length: 19 amino acids. The CDR3 loop is CARGAGHFMGLAGGPEQFF. The CDR3 DNA is TGTGCCAGAGGGGCGGGACATTTCATGGGACTAGCGGGGGGCCCGGAGCAGTTCTTC.

The gene calls are TRBV27 and TRBJ2-1, with TRBD1 matching over 10 bases. CDR3 length: 15 amino acids. CDR1 MNHEY and CDR2 SMNVEV come from the germline V gene (reference sequence). V was clipped by 5 bases and J by 6 bases; unmatched bases: 7. The CDR3 sequence is CASSRRDRGSNEQFF. The CDR3 nucleotides are TGTGCCAGCAGTCGGCGGGACAGGGGATCCAATGAGCAGTTCTTC.

This clone was counted only a few times. The rearrangement uses TRBV7-2 and TRBJ2-1; 9 bases align to TRBD2. The V segment lost 4 bases and the J segment 9 bases; nucleotides outside the gene matches: 13. CDR1 is SGHTA and CDR2 is FQGNSA in the germline V gene. CDR3 length: 16 amino acids. The CDR3 coding sequence is TGTGCCAGCAGCTGGTATTTGAGCGGGAGGCTGCCTGAGCAGTTCTTC. This sequence encodes CASSWYLSGRLPEQFF.

This clone was seen just once. This chain uses TRBV2 with TRBJ1-1; tentative D call: TRBD1 (5 bases). With 6 bases removed from V and 4 bases from J, the gap between germline ends came to 18 bases. This CDR3 has 15 residues. From germline, CDR1 is SNHLY and CDR2 FYNNEI. The CDR3 spells CASRVRVREGTEAFF. The CDR3 nucleotides read TGTGCCAGCAGGGTCAGGGTCCGAGAAGGCACTGAAGCTTTCTTT.

In this sample, this clone turned up once. V is TRBV7-9 and J is TRBJ2-7; 11 nucleotides align to TRBD2. The CDR3 has 15 amino acids. Germline V gene data show CDR1 as SEHNR and CDR2 as FQNEAQ (reference sequence). The V gene end was trimmed by 5 bases and the J gene end by 0 bases; junction bases not matched to a gene: 3. CDR3 amino acids: CASSKGLADSYEQYF. The DNA for the CDR3 is TGTGCCAGCAGCAAGGGACTAGCGGACTCCTACGAGCAGTACTTC.

The V call is TRBV7-8, the J call TRBJ1-1; D is uncertain. Germline CDR1 is SGHVS and CDR2 is FQNEAQ. V was pared by 1 base and J by 0 bases, with 9 bases between. This CDR3 is built from 15 residues. The CDR3 region is CASSLEPVLNTEAFF. The CDR3 DNA reads as TGTGCCAGCAGCTTAGAACCAGTGCTGAACACTGAAGCTTTCTTT.

The genes are TRBV7-6 and TRBJ2-7; TRBD2 matches 8 bases. Germline V lookup: CDR1 SGHVS, CDR2 FNYEAQ. V dropped 1 base and J dropped 6; count of bases not matched to a gene: 11. There are 16 residues in the CDR3. CDR3 amino acids: CASSLGGSGTPGEQYF. The CDR3 coding sequence is TGTGCCAGCAGCTTAGGAGGTAGCGGGACTCCGGGCGAGCAGTACTTC.

The chain couples TRBV28 to TRBJ2-7; maybe TRBD1 (6 bases). The CDR3 covers 15 residues. Germline values: CDR1 MDHEN, CDR2 SYDVKM. Trimming shortened V by 3 bases and J by 1 base, and 13 bases separated the two germline ends. The CDR3 sequence is CASSFPMDSSYEQYF. CDR3 in DNA: TGTGCCAGCAGTTTTCCGATGGACAGTTCCTACGAGCAGTACTTC.

The V call is TRBV28, the J call TRBJ1-5, with D possibly matching TRBD1 (5 bases). The CDR3 is 14 amino acids. The V gene lost 2 bases and the J gene lost 5 bases, with 10 bases spanning the gap. Germline V CDR1 and CDR2: MDHEN, SYDVKM. Here the CDR3 DNA reads TGTGCCAGCAGTTTAGGTAGCAGGGATCAGCCCCAGCATTTT. Its translation is CASSLGSRDQPQHF.

The chain joins TRBV10-3 to TRBJ1-1, with 8 positions matching TRBD1. The CDR3 runs 14 residues. From germline, CDR1 is ENHRY and CDR2 SYGVKD. Losses at the gene ends were 6 bases for V and 1 base for J; bases not matched to a gene: 4. The CDR3 is CAIRPGQENTEAFF. CDR3 nucleotide sequence: TGTGCCATCAGACCGGGACAGGAGAACACTGAAGCTTTCTTT.

As for this clone: At the DNA level, this CDR3 is encoded by other sequences in the same sample as well. The chain employs TRBV28 and TRBJ1-1; D is ambiguous. The CDR3 spans 13 residues. The V gene lost 7 bases and the J gene lost 1 base, with 10 bases spanning the gap. Germline-derived CDR1 and CDR2 are MDHEN and SYDVKM. Here the CDR3 DNA reads TGTGCCAGCACCCCCCCAGGGAACACTGAAGCTTTCTTT. This encodes CASTPPGNTEAFF.

This chain links TRBV9 with TRBJ2-2, with D possibly TRBD1 on 5 matching bases. The V gene's germline CDR1 is SGDLS and CDR2 YYNGEE. The CDR3 consists of 16 residues. V was trimmed by 0 bases and J by 6 bases, leaving 15 bases between them. The CDR3 region is CASSVGLSGSSGELFF. For the CDR3, the DNA is TGTGCCAGCAGCGTAGGCCTATCAGGGTCGTCCGGGGAGCTGTTTTTT.

In regard to this clone: At the DNA level, this CDR3 is encoded by other sequences in the same sample as well. The chain links TRBV7-7 to TRBJ2-1, with 7 bases lining up with TRBD2. CDR3 length: 15 amino acids. Trimming removed 1 base from V and 1 base from J; junction bases left unmatched: 1. Germline values: CDR1 SSHAT, CDR2 FNYEAQ (reference sequence). Here the CDR3 DNA reads TGTGCCAGCAGCTTAGTAGCGGGTTCCTACAATGAGCAGTTCTTC. The encoded protein is CASSLVAGSYNEQFF.

This clone appeared a single time. V and J are TRBV6-6 and TRBJ1-5; no definite D call. The CDR3 length is 12 residues. Germline V lookup: CDR1 MNHNY, CDR2 SVGAGI (reference sequence). V was pared by 7 bases and J by 5 bases, with 9 bases between. CDR3 DNA sequence: TGTGCCAGCACAAACCCCGATCAGCCCCAGCATTTT. This encodes CASTNPDQPQHF.